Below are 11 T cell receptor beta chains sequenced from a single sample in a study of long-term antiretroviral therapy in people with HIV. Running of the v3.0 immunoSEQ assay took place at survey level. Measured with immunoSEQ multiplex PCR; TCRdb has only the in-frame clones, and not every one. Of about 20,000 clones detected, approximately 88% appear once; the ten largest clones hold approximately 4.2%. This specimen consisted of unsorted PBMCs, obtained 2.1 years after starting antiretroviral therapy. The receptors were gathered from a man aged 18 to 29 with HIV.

The CDR3 DNA sequence: TGTGCCAGCAGCCGCTACTTTAACTATGGCTACACCTTC. It encodes CASSRYFNYGYTF. V gene TRBV6-5 combines with J gene TRBJ1-2; D remains unclear. The CDR3 has 13 residues. Trimming removed 6 bases at V and 1 base at J, with 9 bases between. Germline V gene sequence: CDR1 MNHEY, CDR2 SVGAGI.

CDR3 in amino acids: CSAWENEQFF. The CDR3 coding sequence is TGCAGTGCCTGGGAAAATGAGCAGTTCTTC. V is TRBV20-1 and J is TRBJ2-1; D remains unclear. Between the trimmed V and J ends, which lost 6 bases and 7 bases, there was a span of 7 bases. The CDR3 loop spans 10 amino acids. The germline gives CDR1 DFQATT, CDR2 SNEGSKA (reference sequence).

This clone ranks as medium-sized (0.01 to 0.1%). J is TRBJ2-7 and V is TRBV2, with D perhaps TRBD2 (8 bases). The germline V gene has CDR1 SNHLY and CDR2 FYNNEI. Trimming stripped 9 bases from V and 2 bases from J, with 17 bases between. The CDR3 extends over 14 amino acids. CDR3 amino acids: CASSFSGTAYEQYF. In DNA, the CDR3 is TGTGCCAGTTCATTTAGCGGGACAGCCTACGAGCAGTACTTC.

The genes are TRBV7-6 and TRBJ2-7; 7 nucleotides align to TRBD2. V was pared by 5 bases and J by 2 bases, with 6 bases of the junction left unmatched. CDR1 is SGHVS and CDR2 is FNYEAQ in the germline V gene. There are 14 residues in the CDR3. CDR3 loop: CASSPLREAYEQYF. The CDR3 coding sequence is TGTGCCAGCAGCCCGCTCCGGGAGGCCTACGAGCAGTACTTC.

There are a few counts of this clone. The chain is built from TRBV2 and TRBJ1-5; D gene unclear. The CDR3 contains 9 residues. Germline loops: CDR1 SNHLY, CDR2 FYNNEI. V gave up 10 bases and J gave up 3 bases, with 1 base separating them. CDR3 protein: CATNQPQHF. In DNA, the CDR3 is TGTGCCACCAATCAGCCCCAGCATTTT.

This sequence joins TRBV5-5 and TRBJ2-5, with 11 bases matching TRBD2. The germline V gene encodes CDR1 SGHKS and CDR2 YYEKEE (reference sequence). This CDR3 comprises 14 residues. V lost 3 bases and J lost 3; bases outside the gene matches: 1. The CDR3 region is CASSWGLAEETQYF. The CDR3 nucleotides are TGTGCCAGCAGCTGGGGACTAGCGGAAGAGACCCAGTACTTC.

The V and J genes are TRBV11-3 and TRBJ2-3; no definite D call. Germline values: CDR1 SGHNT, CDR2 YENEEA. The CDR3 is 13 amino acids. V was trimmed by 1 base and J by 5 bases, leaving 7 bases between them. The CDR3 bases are TGTGCCAGCAGCTTAGGACTGCTAGATACGCAGTATTTT. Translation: CASSLGLLDTQYF.

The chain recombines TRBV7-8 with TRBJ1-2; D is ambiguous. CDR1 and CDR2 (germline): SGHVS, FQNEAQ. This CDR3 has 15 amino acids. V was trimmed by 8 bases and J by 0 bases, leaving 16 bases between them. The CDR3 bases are TGTGCCAGCGGGCCGGGTCCCAGCTCTAACTATGGCTACACCTTC. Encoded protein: CASGPGPSSNYGYTF.

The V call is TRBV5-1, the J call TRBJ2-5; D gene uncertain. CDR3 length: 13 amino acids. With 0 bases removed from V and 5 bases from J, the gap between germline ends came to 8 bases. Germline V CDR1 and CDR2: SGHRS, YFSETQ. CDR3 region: CASSLVAGETQYF. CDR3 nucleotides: TGCGCCAGCAGCTTGGTAGCCGGGGAGACCCAGTACTTC.

The CDR3 DNA is TGTGCCAGCAGCTTATCCAGCGTCGAGCAGTACTTC. Its protein product is CASSLSSVEQYF. The chain links TRBV7-2 to TRBJ2-7; D not resolved. Trimming pared 2 bases from V and 6 bases from J, leaving 8 bases between. The length of the CDR3 is 12 residues. Germline CDR1 SGHTA, CDR2 FQGNSA.

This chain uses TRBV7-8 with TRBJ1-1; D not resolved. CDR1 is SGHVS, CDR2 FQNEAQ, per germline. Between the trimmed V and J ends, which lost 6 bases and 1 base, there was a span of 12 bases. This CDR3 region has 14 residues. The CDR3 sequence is CASSQGGGNTEAFF. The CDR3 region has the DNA TGTGCCAGCAGTCAAGGAGGAGGGAACACTGAAGCTTTCTTT.